Listed here is a single TCR beta chain. Its antigen remains unidentified. The sample is drawn from a study of OX40 agonist ivuxolimab in advanced cancers. The CDR3 runs 19 residues. Trimming pared 5 bases from V and 4 bases from J, leaving 27 bases between. Germline-derived CDR1 and CDR2 are SGHAT and FQNNGV. Libraries were prepared by immunoSEQ multiplex PCR; TCRdb keeps only in-frame clonotypes and omits some of them. The profile covers tens of thousands of clones, with 85% to 90% appearing a single time and about 1% taken by the ten largest. Study results and limitations: A proportion of nonresponders additionally exhibited low normalized T-cell clonal expansion. The average count of expanded clones was higher among CD8+ T cells than among CD4+.

Sequencing used CD4+ or CD8+ T cells sorted from blood, obtained in a trial of the OX40 agonist ivuxolimab. V is TRBV11-2 and J is TRBJ2-1, with D perhaps being TRBD1 or TRBD2 (5 bases each). The sequence was collected from an adult with an advanced solid tumor such as melanoma, head and neck, liver or kidney cancer. The CDR3 DNA reads as TGTGCCAGCAGCGCGACGACCCCCGGGGCAATCTGGGGTTACAATGAGCAGTTCTTC. Translation gives CASSATTPGAIWGYNEQFF. Filled out from reference TRBV11-2 and TRBJ2-1, the complete variable domain reads EAGVAQSPRYKIIEKRQSVAFWCNPISGHATLYWYQQILGQGPKLLIQFQNNGVVDDSQLPKDRFSAERLKGVDSTLKIQPAKLEDSAVYLCASSATTPGAIWGYNEQFFGPGTRLTVL.